The rows below give T cell receptor beta chains drawn from one sample of a study of OX40 agonist ivuxolimab in advanced cancers. Profiling relied on immunoSEQ multiplex PCR, and the TCRdb table lists in-frame clones only, not all of them. The sample carries 35,000 to 45,000 clones, about 83% recorded once. The starting material was CD4+ or CD8+ T cells sorted from blood, obtained in a trial of the OX40 agonist ivuxolimab. These receptors all come from an adult with an advanced solid tumor such as melanoma, head and neck, liver or kidney cancer. Each CDR3 is given with its conserved first and last residue. The order of the fields is D gene, V gene, clone size, J gene, CDR3 protein, CDR3 DNA. The D gene is left open where the match is weak. Size values are once, few and many counts, or a class for expanded clones, and some rows have none.

.	TRBV29-1	.	TRBJ1-1	CSVESGPGTEAFF	TGCAGCGTTGAGTCCGGCCCCGGAACTGAAGCTTTCTTT
TRBD2	TRBV4-3	few	TRBJ2-1	CASSRGTSNEQFF	TGCGCCAGCAGCCGCGGGACTAGCAATGAGCAGTTCTTC
TRBD1	TRBV4-1	.	TRBJ2-7	CASSQGQGASYEQYF	TGCGCCAGCAGCCAGGGACAGGGGGCGAGCTACGAGCAGTACTTC
TRBD1	TRBV5-5	.	TRBJ1-4	CASSPQGRGDEKLFF	TGTGCCAGCAGCCCCCAGGGCAGGGGGGATGAAAAACTGTTTTTT
TRBD1	TRBV7-9	.	TRBJ2-7	CASSYGLGQAGGMAYEQYF	TGTGCCAGCAGCTACGGCTTGGGACAGGCCGGGGGCATGGCCTACGAGCAGTACTTC
.	TRBV27	.	TRBJ2-7	CASRLRVAGDYEQYF	TGTGCCAGCAGACTCCGGGTGGCCGGAGACTACGAGCAGTACTTC
.	TRBV19	.	TRBJ1-2	CASSIGGSYGYTF	TGTGCCAGTAGTATAGGGGGATCCTATGGCTACACCTTC
TRBD2	TRBV28	.	TRBJ2-7	CASTLTASGVYEQYF	TGTGCCAGCACCCTTACGGCTAGCGGGGTCTACGAGCAGTACTTC
.	TRBV11-2	.	TRBJ2-5	CASSLGPGRETQYF	TGTGCCAGCAGCTTAGGACCAGGGAGAGAGACCCAGTACTTC
.	TRBV30	few	TRBJ1-2	CAWRSPLYGYTF	TGTGCCTGGAGATCACCCCTCTATGGCTACACCTTC
.	TRBV6-5	.	TRBJ2-1	CASSNSLPTSDEQFF	TGTGCCAGCAGTAACTCACTGCCTACTAGTGATGAGCAGTTCTTC
.	TRBV5-5	.	TRBJ2-1	CASSVGGQAYNEQFF	TGTGCCAGCAGCGTGGGGGGCCAAGCATACAATGAGCAGTTCTTC
TRBD1	TRBV6-6	.	TRBJ2-5	CASSFTGGQETQYF	TGTGCCAGCAGTTTTACAGGGGGCCAAGAGACCCAGTACTTC
TRBD1	TRBV19	.	TRBJ2-3	CASRGQGDTQYF	TGTGCCAGTAGGGGACAGGGAGATACGCAGTATTTT
.	TRBV5-6	few	TRBJ1-2	CASSFRGAPGYTF	TGTGCCAGCAGCTTTCGCGGGGCACCTGGCTACACCTTC
.	TRBV2	.	TRBJ1-5	CASSATGMGNQPQHF	TGTGCCAGCAGTGCCACAGGGATGGGCAATCAGCCCCAGCATTTT
TRBD1	TRBV7-8	medium-sized	TRBJ2-1	CASSSPLGQLYNEQFF	TGTGCCAGCAGCTCCCCTTTGGGACAGCTATACAATGAGCAGTTCTTC
TRBD2	TRBV9	.	TRBJ2-5	CASSIGTIGPETQYF	TGTGCCAGCAGCATCGGGACTATCGGCCCCGAGACCCAGTACTTC
.	TRBV25-1	.	TRBJ1-6	CASSEGPYNSPLHF	TGTGCCAGCAGTGAAGGTCCGTATAATTCACCCCTCCACTTT
TRBD1	TRBV7-3	.	TRBJ1-5	CASPPGTGNQPQHF	TGTGCCAGCCCTCCCGGGACAGGGAATCAGCCCCAGCATTTT
.	TRBV19	.	TRBJ2-5	CASSSRRYQETQYF	TGTGCCAGTAGTTCCAGGAGGTACCAAGAGACCCAGTACTTC
.	TRBV11-2	few	TRBJ2-7	CASSPQVGSSYEQYF	TGTGCCAGCAGCCCCCAGGTGGGTTCCTCCTACGAGCAGTACTTC
TRBD1	TRBV27	few	TRBJ1-1	CASSPRGGGGAFF	TGTGCCAGCAGCCCGAGAGGGGGCGGTGGGGCTTTCTTT
.	TRBV5-1	.	TRBJ1-5	CATAFGGNQPQHF	TGCGCCACCGCGTTTGGGGGCAATCAGCCCCAGCATTTT
TRBD2	TRBV19	once	TRBJ2-1	CASSRTSGSNEQFF	TGTGCCAGTAGTAGGACTAGCGGGAGCAATGAGCAGTTCTTC
TRBD1	TRBV19	medium-sized	TRBJ1-5	CASSTPDRGQPQHF	TGTGCCAGTAGTACCCCGGACAGGGGCCAGCCCCAGCATTTT
.	TRBV9	.	TRBJ2-5	CASSVQSQETQYF	TGTGCCAGCAGCGTACAGTCCCAAGAGACCCAGTACTTC
.	TRBV14	.	TRBJ2-1	CASSQDSHPYNEQFF	TGTGCCAGCAGCCAAGATTCTCACCCCTACAATGAGCAGTTCTTC
.	TRBV21-1	.	TRBJ2-7	CASSKVWRSYEQYF	TGTGCCAGCAGCAAAGTATGGCGCTCCTACGAGCAGTACTTC
.	TRBV18	few	TRBJ2-1	CASSSRGNNEQFF	TGTGCCAGCTCAAGTCGGGGGAACAATGAGCAGTTCTTC
TRBD1	TRBV28	.	TRBJ2-5	CASSVQGAGETQYF	TGTGCCAGCAGCGTACAGGGGGCAGGGGAGACCCAGTACTTC
TRBD1	TRBV7-2	once	TRBJ2-1	CASSKSQGAGEQFF	TGTGCCAGCAGCAAATCACAGGGGGCGGGTGAGCAGTTCTTC
TRBD2	TRBV28	few	TRBJ2-7	CASSRHWTSGPDEQYF	TGTGCCAGCAGCCGACACTGGACTAGCGGCCCAGACGAGCAGTACTTC
.	TRBV14	.	TRBJ1-2	CASSPRTVINYGYTF	TGTGCCAGCAGCCCAAGAACAGTCATAAACTATGGCTACACCTTC
TRBD1	TRBV28	.	TRBJ2-5	CASSPETGTGTRETQYF	TGTGCCAGCAGTCCAGAAACCGGGACAGGGACTCGAGAGACCCAGTACTTC
.	TRBV15	.	TRBJ2-2	CATSSGNTGELFF	TGTGCCACCAGCAGCGGGAACACCGGGGAGCTGTTTTTT
.	TRBV5-5	few	TRBJ1-5	CASSLEPSGPQHF	TGTGCCAGCAGCCTGGAACCCTCCGGGCCCCAGCATTTT
.	TRBV2	medium-sized	TRBJ1-2	CASREPSGNYGYTF	TGTGCCAGCAGAGAACCGTCAGGGAACTATGGCTACACCTTC
.	TRBV28	.	TRBJ1-5	CASSFHTGGNQPQHF	TGTGCCAGCAGTTTCCACACGGGGGGCAATCAGCCCCAGCATTTT
.	TRBV7-9	.	TRBJ2-5	CASSLAVSQETQYF	TGTGCCAGCAGCTTAGCTGTGTCCCAAGAGACCCAGTACTTC
TRBD2	TRBV7-9	.	TRBJ2-2	CAYASGRTGELFF	TGTGCCTACGCCAGCGGGAGAACCGGGGAGCTGTTTTTT
.	TRBV10-3	medium-sized	TRBJ1-4	CAISESTGANEKLFF	TGTGCCATCAGTGAGTCGACAGGAGCTAATGAAAAACTGTTTTTT
TRBD1	TRBV19	.	TRBJ1-2	CASSITGTGRLNYGYTF	TGTGCCAGTAGTATAACAGGGACAGGTCGACTTAACTATGGCTACACCTTC
.	TRBV7-8	.	TRBJ2-5	CASSAHRAQETQYF	TGTGCCAGCAGCGCCCACCGGGCGCAAGAGACCCAGTACTTC
TRBD2	TRBV7-9	few	TRBJ2-7	CASSSGLAGSSYEQYF	TGTGCCAGCAGCTCGGGACTAGCGGGAAGCTCCTACGAGCAGTACTTC
.	TRBV28	.	TRBJ2-5	CASSLSFVGREETQYF	TGTGCCAGCAGTTTATCCTTCGTGGGACGGGAAGAGACCCAGTACTTC
.	TRBV19	.	TRBJ2-5	CATRTSQETQYF	TGTGCCACCAGGACATCCCAAGAGACCCAGTACTTC
.	TRBV7-9	.	TRBJ1-4	CASSFGSEKLFF	TGTGCCAGCAGCTTCGGCAGTGAAAAACTGTTTTTT
TRBD1	TRBV9	.	TRBJ2-7	CASSVGTGDYEQYF	TGTGCCAGCAGCGTCGGGACAGGGGACTACGAGCAGTACTTC
TRBD1	TRBV4-1	.	TRBJ2-2	CASSQIRDSNTGELFF	TGCGCCAGCAGCCAAATCCGGGACAGCAACACCGGGGAGCTGTTTTTT
.	TRBV28	.	TRBJ1-2	CASFSVGVDYGYTF	TGTGCCAGCTTCTCAGTGGGGGTGGACTATGGCTACACCTTC
.	TRBV28	.	TRBJ2-7	CASLTPEGPSSYEQYF	TGTGCCAGCCTAACACCCGAGGGCCCCAGCTCCTACGAGCAGTACTTC
.	TRBV5-6	.	TRBJ1-1	CASSLVLTLNTEAFF	TGTGCCAGCAGCTTGGTTCTCACCTTGAACACTGAAGCTTTCTTT
.	TRBV5-4	.	TRBJ2-3	CASSKYSGRFTDTQYF	TGTGCCAGCAGCAAATATAGCGGAAGATTCACAGATACGCAGTATTTT
TRBD2	TRBV7-9	.	TRBJ2-3	CASSPGLAGVGTDTQYF	TGTGCCAGCAGCCCGGGACTAGCGGGAGTCGGAACAGATACGCAGTATTTT
.	TRBV9	few	TRBJ1-2	CASSKQDYGYTF	TGTGCCAGCAGCAAACAAGACTATGGCTACACCTTC
TRBD1	TRBV18	once	TRBJ2-7	CASSLGQGVLYEQYF	TGTGCCAGCTCACTGGGACAGGGGGTCCTCTACGAGCAGTACTTC
TRBD1	TRBV28	.	TRBJ1-2	CASSLSQDRGGDGYTF	TGTGCCAGCAGTTTATCGCAAGACAGGGGAGGTGATGGCTACACCTTC